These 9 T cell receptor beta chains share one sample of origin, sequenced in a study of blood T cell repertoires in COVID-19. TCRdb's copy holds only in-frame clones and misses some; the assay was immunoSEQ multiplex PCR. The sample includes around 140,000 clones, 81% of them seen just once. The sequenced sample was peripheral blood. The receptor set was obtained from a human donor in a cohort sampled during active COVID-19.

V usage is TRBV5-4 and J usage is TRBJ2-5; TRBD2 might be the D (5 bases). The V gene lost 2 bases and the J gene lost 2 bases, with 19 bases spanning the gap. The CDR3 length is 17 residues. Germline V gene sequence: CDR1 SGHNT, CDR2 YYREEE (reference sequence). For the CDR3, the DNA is TGTGCCAGCAGCTTCGGGTTGGAGGTTAGGGAACAAGAGACCCAGTACTTC. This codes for CASSFGLEVREQETQYF.

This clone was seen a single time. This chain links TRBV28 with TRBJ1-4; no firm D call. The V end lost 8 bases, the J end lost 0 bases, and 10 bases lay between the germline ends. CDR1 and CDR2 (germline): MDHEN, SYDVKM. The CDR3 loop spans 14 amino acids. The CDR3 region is CASRPGATNEKLFF. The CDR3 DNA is TGTGCCAGCCGGCCCGGGGCAACTAATGAAAAACTGTTTTTT.

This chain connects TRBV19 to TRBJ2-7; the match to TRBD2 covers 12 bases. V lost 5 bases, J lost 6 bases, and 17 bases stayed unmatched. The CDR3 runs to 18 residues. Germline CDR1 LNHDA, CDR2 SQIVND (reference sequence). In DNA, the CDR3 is TGTGCCAGTAGTCCCTCCACCCTAGCGGGAGGGCGGCGCAGCGAGCAGTACTTC. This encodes CASSPSTLAGGRRSEQYF.

CDR3 in amino acids: CASSLVLGLGNTIYF. The CDR3 DNA sequence: TGTGCCAGCAGCTTAGTTTTAGGACTTGGAAACACCATATATTTT. This chain links TRBV7-2 with TRBJ1-3; D gene ambiguous. This CDR3 comprises 15 residues. Trimming cost V 1 base and J 3 bases, with 10 bases left between them. Germline V gives CDR1 SGHTA, CDR2 FQGNSA.

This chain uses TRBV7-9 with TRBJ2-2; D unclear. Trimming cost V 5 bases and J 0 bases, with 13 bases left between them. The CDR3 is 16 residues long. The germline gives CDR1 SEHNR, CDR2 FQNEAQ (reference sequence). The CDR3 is CASSQRPGTNTGELFF. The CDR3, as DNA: TGTGCCAGCAGCCAGAGGCCGGGTACGAACACCGGGGAGCTGTTTTTT.

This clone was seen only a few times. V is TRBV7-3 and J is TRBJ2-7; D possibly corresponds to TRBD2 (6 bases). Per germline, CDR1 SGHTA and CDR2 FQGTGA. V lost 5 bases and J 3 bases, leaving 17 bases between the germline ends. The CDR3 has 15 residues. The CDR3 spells CASSLQPGLIYEQYF. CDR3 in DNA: TGTGCCAGCAGCCTACAACCGGGACTCATCTACGAGCAGTACTTC.

The CDR3 is CASSIEGGSNQPQHF. The CDR3 DNA reads TGTGCCAGTAGTATAGAGGGGGGGTCCAATCAGCCCCAGCATTTT. The gene calls are TRBV19 and TRBJ1-5; a possible D gene is TRBD1 (5 bases). Trimming cost V 0 bases and J 3 bases, with 9 bases left between them. The CDR3 contains 15 residues. Germline-derived CDR1 and CDR2 are LNHDA and SQIVND (reference sequence).

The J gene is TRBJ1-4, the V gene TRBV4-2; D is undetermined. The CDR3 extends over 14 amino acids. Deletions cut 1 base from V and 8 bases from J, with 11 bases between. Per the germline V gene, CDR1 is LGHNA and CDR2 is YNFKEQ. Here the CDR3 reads CASSQGGSQEKLFF. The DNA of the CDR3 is TGTGCCAGCAGCCAAGGAGGGTCCCAGGAAAAACTGTTTTTT.

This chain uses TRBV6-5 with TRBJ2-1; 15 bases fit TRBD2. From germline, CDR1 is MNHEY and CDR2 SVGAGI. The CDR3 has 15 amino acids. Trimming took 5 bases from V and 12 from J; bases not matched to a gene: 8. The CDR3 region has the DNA TGTGCCAGCAGTAGGGGACTAGCGGGAGGTTTAAGGCAGTTCTTC. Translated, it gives CASSRGLAGGLRQFF.